The source of this T cell receptor beta chain is a study of shared clonotypes between healthy human individuals. Repertoires were generated with immunoSEQ multiplex PCR, while TCRdb's copy carries only in-frame clones and drops some. Of about 2 million clones in the sample, less than 95% were seen once. CD45RO-negative, CCR7-selected cells formed the naive CD8 fraction, which excluded terminally differentiated effector memory CD45RA+ cells. The sequenced material came from naive CD8+ T cells sorted from blood. The TCR was taken from a man aged 18-30 years in good health.

This CDR3 is CAWGTGRVVKNIQYF. The CDR3 DNA reads as TGTGCCTGGGGGACAGGTCGGGTGGTCAAAAACATTCAGTACTTC. The chain links TRBV30 to TRBJ2-4, with 8 bases identical to TRBD1. CDR1 is GTSNPN, CDR2 SVGIG, per germline (reference sequence). The CDR3 covers 15 residues. Losses at the gene ends were 5 bases for V and 3 bases for J; bases not matched to a gene: 9.